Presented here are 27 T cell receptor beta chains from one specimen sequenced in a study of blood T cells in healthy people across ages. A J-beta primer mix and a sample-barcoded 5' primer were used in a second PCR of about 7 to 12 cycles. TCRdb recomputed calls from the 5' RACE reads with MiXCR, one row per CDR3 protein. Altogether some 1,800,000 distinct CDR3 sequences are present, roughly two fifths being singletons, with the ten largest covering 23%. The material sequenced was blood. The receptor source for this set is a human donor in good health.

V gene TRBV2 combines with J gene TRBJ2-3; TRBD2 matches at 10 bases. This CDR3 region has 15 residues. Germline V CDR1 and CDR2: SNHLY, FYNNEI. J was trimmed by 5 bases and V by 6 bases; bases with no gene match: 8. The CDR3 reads CASRKAGGVGDTQYF. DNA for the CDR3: TGTGCCAGCAGGAAAGCGGGGGGGGTAGGAGATACGCAGTATTTT.

Here the CDR3 reads CASSLLGADTEAFF. The CDR3 DNA follows: TGTGCCAGCAGTTTATTAGGGGCCGACACTGAAGCTTTCTTT. The chain recombines TRBV12-3 or TRBV12-4 with TRBJ1-1; D may be TRBD1 (5 bases). V was shortened by 2 bases and J by 3 bases, with 10 bases between the two germline ends. There are 14 residues in the CDR3.

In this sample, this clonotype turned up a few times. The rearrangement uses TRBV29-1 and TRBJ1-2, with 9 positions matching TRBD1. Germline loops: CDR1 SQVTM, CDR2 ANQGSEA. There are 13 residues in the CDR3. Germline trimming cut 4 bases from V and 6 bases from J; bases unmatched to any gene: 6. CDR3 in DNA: TGCAGCGTTGCCCCGACAGGGGGAGATGGCTACACCTTC. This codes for CSVAPTGGDGYTF.

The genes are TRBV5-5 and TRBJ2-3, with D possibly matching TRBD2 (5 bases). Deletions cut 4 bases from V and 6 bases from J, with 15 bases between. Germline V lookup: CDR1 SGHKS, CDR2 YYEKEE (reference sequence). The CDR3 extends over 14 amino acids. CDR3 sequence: CASSPLVGGDTQYF. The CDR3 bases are TGTGCCAGCAGCCCCCTCGTGGGCGGGGATACGCAGTATTTT.

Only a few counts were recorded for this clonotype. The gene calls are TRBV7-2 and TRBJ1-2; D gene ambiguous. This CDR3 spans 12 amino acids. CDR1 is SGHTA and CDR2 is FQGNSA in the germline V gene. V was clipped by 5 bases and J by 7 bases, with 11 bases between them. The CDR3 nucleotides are TGTGCCAGCAGCCCCAGTTTAGGTGGCTACACCTTC. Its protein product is CASSPSLGGYTF.

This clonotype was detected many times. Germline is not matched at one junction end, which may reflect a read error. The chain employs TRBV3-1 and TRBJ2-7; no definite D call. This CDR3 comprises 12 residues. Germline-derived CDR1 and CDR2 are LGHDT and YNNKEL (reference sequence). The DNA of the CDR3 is TGCGCCAGCAGCCAAGATTTCTACGAGCAGTACTTC. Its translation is CASSQDFYEQYF.

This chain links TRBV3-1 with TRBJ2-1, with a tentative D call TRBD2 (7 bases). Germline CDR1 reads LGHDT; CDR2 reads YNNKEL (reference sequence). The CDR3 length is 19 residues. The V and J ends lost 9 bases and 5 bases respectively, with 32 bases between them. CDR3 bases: TGTGCCAGTTCTGGGACAATTGGTGGAAGGGCCGGGAGGCACAATGAGCAGTTCTTC. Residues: CASSGTIGGRAGRHNEQFF.

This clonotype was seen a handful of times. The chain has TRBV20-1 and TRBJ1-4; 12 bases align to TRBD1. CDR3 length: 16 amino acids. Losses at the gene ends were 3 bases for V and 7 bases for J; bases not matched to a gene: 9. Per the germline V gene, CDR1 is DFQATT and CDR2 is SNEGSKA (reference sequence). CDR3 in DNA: TGCAGTGCTAGCGGGACAGGGGGCTTAAGAAGTGAAAAACTGTTTTTT. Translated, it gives CSASGTGGLRSEKLFF.

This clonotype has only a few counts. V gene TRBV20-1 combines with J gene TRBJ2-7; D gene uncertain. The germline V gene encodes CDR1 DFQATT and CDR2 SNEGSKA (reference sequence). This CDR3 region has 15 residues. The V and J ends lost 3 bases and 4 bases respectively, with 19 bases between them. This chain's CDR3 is CSARDPLRTAYEQYF. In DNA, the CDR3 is TGCAGTGCTAGGGATCCCCTCAGGACGGCATACGAGCAGTACTTC.

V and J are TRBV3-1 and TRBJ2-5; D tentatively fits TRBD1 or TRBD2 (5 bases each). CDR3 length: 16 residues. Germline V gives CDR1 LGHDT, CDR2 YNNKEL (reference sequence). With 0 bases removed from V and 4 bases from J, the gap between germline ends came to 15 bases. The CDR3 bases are TGTGCCAGCAGCCAAGATCGAGGGGCAAGTGGAGAGACCCAGTACTTC. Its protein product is CASSQDRGASGETQYF.

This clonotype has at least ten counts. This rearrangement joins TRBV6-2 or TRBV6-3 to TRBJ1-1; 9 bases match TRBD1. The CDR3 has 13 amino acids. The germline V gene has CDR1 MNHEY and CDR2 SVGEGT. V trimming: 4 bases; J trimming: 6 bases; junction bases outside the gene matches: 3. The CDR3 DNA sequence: TGTGCCAGCAGTTTACAGGGGGCTTCTGAAGCTTTCTTT. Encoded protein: CASSLQGASEAFF.

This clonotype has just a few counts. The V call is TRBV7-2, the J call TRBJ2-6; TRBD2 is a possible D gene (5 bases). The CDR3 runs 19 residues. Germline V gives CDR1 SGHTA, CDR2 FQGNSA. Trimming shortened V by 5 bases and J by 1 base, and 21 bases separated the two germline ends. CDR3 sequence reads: CASSLRRRQTISGANVLTF. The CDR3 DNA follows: TGTGCCAGCAGCCTTAGACGGAGGCAGACAATTTCTGGGGCCAACGTCCTGACTTTC.

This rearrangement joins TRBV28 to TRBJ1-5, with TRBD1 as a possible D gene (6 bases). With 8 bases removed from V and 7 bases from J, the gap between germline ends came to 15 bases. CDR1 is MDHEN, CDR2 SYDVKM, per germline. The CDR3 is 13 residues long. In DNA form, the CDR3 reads TGTGCCAGCGGTCTCGGGGGCAGGCAGCCCCAGCATTTT. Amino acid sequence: CASGLGGRQPQHF.

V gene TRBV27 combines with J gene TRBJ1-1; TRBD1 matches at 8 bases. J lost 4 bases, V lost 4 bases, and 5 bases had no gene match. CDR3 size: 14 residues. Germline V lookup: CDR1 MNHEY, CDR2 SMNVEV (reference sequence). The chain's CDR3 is CASSYRDRSTEAFF. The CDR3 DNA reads TGTGCCAGCAGTTACCGGGACAGGTCCACTGAAGCTTTCTTT.

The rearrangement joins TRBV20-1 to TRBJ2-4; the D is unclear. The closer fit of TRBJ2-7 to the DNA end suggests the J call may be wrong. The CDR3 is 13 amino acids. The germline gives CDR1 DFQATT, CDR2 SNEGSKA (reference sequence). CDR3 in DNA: TGCAGTGCTAGAGATATGTCAGGACGCGAGCAGTACTTC. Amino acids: CSARDMSGREQYF.

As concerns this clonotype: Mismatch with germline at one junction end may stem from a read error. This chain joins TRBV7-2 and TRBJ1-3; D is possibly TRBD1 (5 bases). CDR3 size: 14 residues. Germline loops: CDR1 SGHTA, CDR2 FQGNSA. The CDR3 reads CASSADSPGDTIYF. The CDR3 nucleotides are TGTGCCAGCAGCGCCGACAGCCCTGGAGACACCATATATTTT. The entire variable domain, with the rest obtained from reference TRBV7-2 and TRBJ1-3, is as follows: GAGVSQSPSNKVTEKGKDVELRCDPISGHTALYWYRQSLGQGLEFLIYFQGNSAPDKSGLPSDRFSAERTGGSVSTLTIQRTQQEDSAVYLCASSADSPGDTIYFGEGSWLTVV.

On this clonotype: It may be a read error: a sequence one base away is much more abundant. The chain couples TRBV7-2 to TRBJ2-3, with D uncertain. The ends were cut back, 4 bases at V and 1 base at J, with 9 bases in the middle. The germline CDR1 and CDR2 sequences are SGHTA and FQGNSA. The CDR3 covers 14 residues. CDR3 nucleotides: TGTGCCAGCAGCTCACGGGTTCGCACAGATACGCAGTATTTT. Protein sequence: CASSSRVRTDTQYF.

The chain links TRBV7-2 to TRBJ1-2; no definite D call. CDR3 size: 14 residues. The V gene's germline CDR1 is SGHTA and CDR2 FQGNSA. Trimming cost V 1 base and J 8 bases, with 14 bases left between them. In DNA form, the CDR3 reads TGTGCCAGCAGCTTAGATCCGTCCTTCGGGGGCTACACCTTC. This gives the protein CASSLDPSFGGYTF.

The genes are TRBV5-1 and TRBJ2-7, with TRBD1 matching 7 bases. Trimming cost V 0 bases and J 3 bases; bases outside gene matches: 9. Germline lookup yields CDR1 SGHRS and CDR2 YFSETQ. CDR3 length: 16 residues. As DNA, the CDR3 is TGCGCCAGCAGCTTGGGGTCGGGACAGACGATCTACGAGCAGTACTTC. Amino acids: CASSLGSGQTIYEQYF.

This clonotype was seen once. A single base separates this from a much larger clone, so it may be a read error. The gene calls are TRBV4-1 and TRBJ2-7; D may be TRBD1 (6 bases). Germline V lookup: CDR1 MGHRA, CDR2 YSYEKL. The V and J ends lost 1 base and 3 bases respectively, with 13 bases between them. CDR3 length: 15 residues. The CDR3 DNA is TGCGCCAGCAGCCAAGGTCTGAACAGGGTCTACGAGCAGTACTTC. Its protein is CASSQGLNRVYEQYF.

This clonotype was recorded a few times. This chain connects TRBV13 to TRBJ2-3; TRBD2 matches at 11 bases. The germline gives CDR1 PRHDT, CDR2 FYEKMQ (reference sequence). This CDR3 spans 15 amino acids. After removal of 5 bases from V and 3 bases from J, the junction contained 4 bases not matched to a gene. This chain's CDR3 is CASSIRTSGTDTQYF. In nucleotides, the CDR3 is TGTGCCAGCAGCATACGGACTAGCGGGACAGATACGCAGTATTTT.

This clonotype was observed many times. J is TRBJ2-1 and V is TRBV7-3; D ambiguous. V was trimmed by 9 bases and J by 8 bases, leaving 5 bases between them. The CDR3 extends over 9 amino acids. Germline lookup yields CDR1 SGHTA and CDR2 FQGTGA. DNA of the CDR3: TGTGCCAGTTTTGATGAGCAGTTCTTC. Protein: CASFDEQFF.

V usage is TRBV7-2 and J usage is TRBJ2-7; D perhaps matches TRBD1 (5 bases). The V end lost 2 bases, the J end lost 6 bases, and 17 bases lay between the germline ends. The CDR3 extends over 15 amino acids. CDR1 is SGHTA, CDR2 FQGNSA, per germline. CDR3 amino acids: CASSLRAGPLVEQYF. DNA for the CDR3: TGTGCCAGCAGCTTAAGGGCAGGGCCCTTGGTCGAGCAGTACTTC.

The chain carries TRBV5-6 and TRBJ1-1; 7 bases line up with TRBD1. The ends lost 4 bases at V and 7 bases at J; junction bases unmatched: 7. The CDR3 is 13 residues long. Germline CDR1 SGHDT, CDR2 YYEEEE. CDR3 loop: CASSIWTGLEAFF. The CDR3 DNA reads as TGTGCCAGCAGCATCTGGACAGGCCTTGAAGCTTTCTTT.

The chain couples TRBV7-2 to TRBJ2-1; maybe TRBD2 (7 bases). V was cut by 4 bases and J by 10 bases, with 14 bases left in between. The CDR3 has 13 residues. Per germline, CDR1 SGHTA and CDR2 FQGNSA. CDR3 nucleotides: TGTGCCAGCAGCTCTATAGGGGGGGTGGAGCAGTTCTTC. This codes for CASSSIGGVEQFF.

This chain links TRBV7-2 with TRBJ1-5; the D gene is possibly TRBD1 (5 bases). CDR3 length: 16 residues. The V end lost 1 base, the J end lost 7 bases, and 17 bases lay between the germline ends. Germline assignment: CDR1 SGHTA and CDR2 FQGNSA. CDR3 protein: CASSLESGGPGQPQHF. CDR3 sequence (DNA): TGTGCCAGCAGCTTAGAGAGCGGGGGACCGGGGCAGCCCCAGCATTTT.

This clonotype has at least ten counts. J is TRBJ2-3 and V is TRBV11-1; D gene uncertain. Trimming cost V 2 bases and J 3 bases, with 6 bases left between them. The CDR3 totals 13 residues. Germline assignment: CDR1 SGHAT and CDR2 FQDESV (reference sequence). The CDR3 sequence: CASSLPITDTQYF. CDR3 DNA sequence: TGTGCCAGCAGCTTACCAATTACAGATACGCAGTATTTT.